These 10 T cell receptor beta chains share one sample of origin, sequenced in a study of T cell repertoires in cytomegalovirus infection. TCRdb re-analysed the reads in MiXCR, keeping a single row per CDR3 protein. The sample lists around 630,000 distinct CDR3 sequences; 20% to 30% were seen once. The sequenced sample was CD8+ T cells from PBMCs. The origin of the receptors is a human donor in good health (CMV status not recorded). Some clones in this sample may be carry-over from other donors' samples.

V usage is TRBV6-2 or TRBV6-3 and J usage is TRBJ2-2; D is tentatively TRBD1 or TRBD2 (6 bases each). The CDR3 runs 19 residues. From germline, CDR1 is MNHEY and CDR2 SVGEGT. The V end lost 0 bases, the J end lost 0 bases, and 17 bases lay between the germline ends. The DNA of the CDR3 is TGTGCCAGCAGTTACTCCCGGACAGTGGGGACTTCGAACACCGGGGAGCTGTTTTTT. Encoded protein: CASSYSRTVGTSNTGELFF.

A single count supports this clonotype. The chain joins TRBV25-1 to TRBJ1-5; D is unclear. V dropped 3 bases and J dropped 4 bases, with 10 bases sitting between them. Germline loops: CDR1 MGHDK, CDR2 SYGVNS. This CDR3 is 14 amino acids long. CDR3 bases: TGTGCCAGCAGTGATGACAACCGAAATCAGCCCCAGCATTTT. This sequence encodes CASSDDNRNQPQHF. Full variable domain (missing parts from reference TRBV25-1 and TRBJ1-5): EADIYQTPRYLVIGTGKKITLECSQTMGHDKMYWYQQDPGMELHLIHYSYGVNSTEKGDLSSESTVSRIRTEHFPLTLESARPSHTSQYLCASSDDNRNQPQHFGDGTRLSIL.

This clonotype appeared a few times. The chain joins TRBV29-1 to TRBJ2-7, with 8 positions matching TRBD2. The V and J ends lost 4 bases and 5 bases, in that order; junction bases with no gene match: 4. The CDR3 contains 12 residues. Germline V gene sequence: CDR1 SQVTM, CDR2 ANQGSEA. The CDR3 region has the DNA TGCAGCGTTGCGGGGGGGCCCAACGAGCAGTACTTC. This encodes CSVAGGPNEQYF.

Only a few counts were recorded for this clonotype. This chain's CDR3 is CSVEEQGVGTEAFF. CDR3 bases: TGCAGCGTTGAGGAACAGGGGGTTGGGACTGAAGCTTTCTTT. This chain connects TRBV29-1 to TRBJ1-1; TRBD1 matches 8 bases. The junction had 8 bases not matched to a gene; V was cut back by 3 bases and J by 5 bases. This CDR3 has 14 amino acids. In germline, CDR1 is SQVTM, CDR2 ANQGSEA.

The CDR3 protein is CSVRGGYTDTQYF. In DNA, the CDR3 is TGCAGCGTCCGAGGGGGCTACACAGATACGCAGTATTTT. The chain is built from TRBV29-1 and TRBJ2-3, with TRBD1 matching over 7 bases. The germline CDR1 and CDR2 sequences are SQVTM and ANQGSEA. V gave up 6 bases and J gave up 2 bases; unmatched junction bases: 5. The CDR3 is 13 amino acids.

The genes are TRBV5-6 and TRBJ1-1; the D gene is possibly TRBD1 (6 bases). Trimming cost V 5 bases and J 4 bases, with 12 bases left between them. The germline V gene encodes CDR1 SGHDT and CDR2 YYEEEE. CDR3 length: 13 residues. The CDR3 loop is CASRQGLGTEAFF. The CDR3 coding sequence is TGTGCCAGCAGACAGGGTCTGGGCACTGAAGCTTTCTTT.

Notes on this clonotype: Mismatch with germline at one junction end may stem from a read error. V usage is TRBV27 and J usage is TRBJ2-3; 13 positions agree with TRBD2. The CDR3 is 17 residues long. The germline V gene has CDR1 MNHEY and CDR2 SMNVEV (reference sequence). The CDR3 DNA follows: TGTGCCCGCAGTTCCCTTGGACTAGCGGGGGTTTCAGATACGCAGTATTTT. Its protein product is CARSSLGLAGVSDTQYF.

V and J are TRBV2 and TRBJ2-3; 11 nucleotides match TRBD2. Losses at the gene ends were 3 bases for V and 2 bases for J; bases not matched to a gene: 7. This CDR3 is 17 amino acids long. The germline V gene encodes CDR1 SNHLY and CDR2 FYNNEI. Here the CDR3 reads CASSDTSGGTSTDTQYF. The DNA for the CDR3 is TGTGCCAGCAGTGACACTAGCGGGGGTACCTCCACAGATACGCAGTATTTT.

The chain recombines TRBV28 with TRBJ2-3; 10 nucleotides agree with TRBD1. In germline, CDR1 is MDHEN, CDR2 SYDVKM. CDR3 size: 17 residues. Losses at the gene ends were 5 bases for V and 9 bases for J; bases not matched to a gene: 17. CDR3 in amino acids: CASSNLGQGRFYGTQYF. DNA of the CDR3: TGTGCCAGCAGTAACTTGGGACAGGGGCGATTTTACGGAACGCAGTATTTT. Combining the CDR3 with reference TRBV28 and TRBJ2-3 gives the whole variable domain DVKVTQSSRYLVKRTGEKVFLECVQDMDHENMFWYRQDPGLGLRLIYFSYDVKMKEKGDIPEGYSVSREKKERFSLILESASTNQTSMYLCASSNLGQGRFYGTQYFGPGTRLTVL.

This clonotype has just a few counts. The chain is built from TRBV12-3 or TRBV12-4 and TRBJ2-1; no reliable D call. This CDR3 region has 15 residues. The V and J ends lost 3 bases and 3 bases respectively, with 12 bases between them. CDR3 sequence reads: CASSFLDGYYNEQFF. The DNA for the CDR3 is TGTGCCAGCAGTTTTTTGGACGGATACTACAATGAGCAGTTCTTC.